Sequencing of this T cell receptor (beta chain) was carried out in a study of blood T cell repertoires in COVID-19. Study overall: Sites in the United States, Italy and Spain provided acute and convalescent COVID-19 samples. In each case, the material was cDNA or gDNA derived from T cells, B-cell-depleted T cells, or PBMCs.

In the original analysis: Amplified reference gene primers provided the basis for estimating nucleated cell counts. The data were produced by immunoSEQ multiplex PCR, yet TCRdb's version contains in-frame clones alone and is incomplete. The D gene and trimming were derived from the DNA, and the V and J assignments and clone size from that table. The table shows roughly 120,000 clones, with roughly 90% occurring only once. Trimming removed 0 bases at V and 8 bases at J, with 7 bases between. The CDR3 extends over 12 amino acids. Germline loops: CDR1 LGHDT, CDR2 YNNKEL (reference sequence). V usage is TRBV3-1 (or the pseudogene TRBV3-2) and J usage is TRBJ1-2, with D uncertain. Sequencing was carried out using peripheral blood. The TCR comes from a human donor in a cohort sampled during active COVID-19. CDR3 sequence (DNA): TGTGCCAGCAGCCAAGACACGGGGGGCTACACCTTC. This gives the protein CASSQDTGGYTF.